The clone carrying this T cell receptor beta chain was counted a single time. The antigen remains unidentified. The CDR3 has 16 amino acids. The junction had 10 bases not matched to a gene; V was cut back by 0 bases and J by 6 bases. Germline V gene sequence: CDR1 SGHVS, CDR2 FQNEAQ. The sample originates from a study of OX40 agonist ivuxolimab in advanced cancers. Study-level background: Enrollees could have had prior anti-PD-1, anti-PD-L1 or anti-CTLA-4 therapy, which 40% had received. Study-wide results and limits: In a subset of nonresponders, normalized T-cell clonal expansion was also low. Among the lowest peripheral clonal expansion occurred in 0.1-3.0 mg/kg partial responders.

Clones were sequenced by immunoSEQ multiplex PCR, and TCRdb holds only the in-frame ones, with some missing. The sample consists of 77,000 or so clones, more than 75% of them appearing once. Sampling times: baseline, cycle 4 day 1, cycle 7 day 1. V gene TRBV7-8 combines with J gene TRBJ2-7; 8 positions match TRBD2. The TCR originated in an adult with an advanced solid tumor such as melanoma, head and neck, liver or kidney cancer. The source was CD4+ or CD8+ T cells sorted from blood, collected in a trial of the OX40 agonist ivuxolimab. CDR3 nucleotide sequence: TGTGCCAGCAGCTTAGCGCCGGCGGGAGGTCTTGGCGAGCAGTACTTC. It specifies CASSLAPAGGLGEQYF.